This is a list of T cell receptor beta chains from one sample in a study of Ad26.COV2.S vaccination and SARS-CoV-2 variants. Clones were read by immunoSEQ multiplex PCR, and TCRdb kept only the in-frame ones, dropping some. The data show around 450,000 clones, 89% seen once. The sample in question was peripheral blood, obtained in a trial of Ad26.COV2.S vaccine versus placebo. The receptors shown here come from a person aged 18-60 years who received the Ad26.COV2.S COVID-19 vaccine or a placebo. The CDR3 runs from the conserved cysteine through the conserved F or W. A D gene is named only where the DNA matches it firmly. Some rows mark clone size as missing; the rest say once, few, many or name a class of expanded clone.

v_gene	abundance	j_gene	d_gene	CDR3nt	CDR3aa
TRBV6-2/TRBV6-3	-	TRBJ2-5	-	TGTGCCAGCAGTTCTCGAACACAAGAGACCCAGTACTTC	CASSSRTQETQYF
TRBV7-2	-	TRBJ1-1	-	TGTGCCAGCAGCTTAGCAAGGTGGGGAGGCACTGAAGCTTTCTTT	CASSLARWGGTEAFF
TRBV11-3	-	TRBJ2-5	-	TGTGCCAGCAGCTTCCCTCCCTCTACGTACCAAGAGACCCAGTACTTC	CASSFPPSTYQETQYF
TRBV2	-	TRBJ1-4	-	TGTGCCAGCAGTGAGAGGGGCCCAGGCCTGTTTTTT	CASSERGPGLFF
TRBV10-3	-	TRBJ1-2	-	TGTGCCATCAGTTTTCAGAACTATGGCTACACCTTC	CAISFQNYGYTF
TRBV30	-	TRBJ1-4	-	TGTGCCTGGAGATCCGGGCGGCCCCGCTCTGCAACTAATGAAAAACTGTTTTTT	CAWRSGRPRSATNEKLFF
TRBV11-3	-	TRBJ2-2	-	TGTGCCAGCAGCTTAGATCGGGCCGGGGCTGGGGAGCTGTTTTTT	CASSLDRAGAGELFF
TRBV7-2	-	TRBJ2-3	TRBD2	TGTGCCAGCAGCCAAGGACTAGCCGCAGATACGCAGTATTTT	CASSQGLAADTQYF
TRBV4-1	-	TRBJ2-3	TRBD2	TGCGCCAGCAGCCGACGGACTAGCGGGTTCACAGATACGCAGTATTTT	CASSRRTSGFTDTQYF
TRBV3-1/TRBV3-2	-	TRBJ1-1	TRBD1	TGTGCCAGCAGCGTTTCTGAGACAGGGCACCTCGATGCTTTCTTT	CASSVSETGHLDAFF
TRBV21-1	few	TRBJ2-5	-	TGTGCCAGCAGCACGAAGACAGGGACAAACCCACGGAATCAAGAGACCCAGTACTTC	CASSTKTGTNPRNQETQYF
TRBV14	-	TRBJ1-1	TRBD1	TGTGCCAGCAGCCGTCGAGGGACAGGGATGGGGGTCACTGAAGCTTTCTTT	CASSRRGTGMGVTEAFF
TRBV2	-	TRBJ1-4	-	TGTGCCAGCAGTGTCCGTGCCTCTGGTAATGAAAAACTGTTTTTT	CASSVRASGNEKLFF
TRBV7-7	-	TRBJ2-5	TRBD2	TGTGCTAGCAGTCAGACTAGCGGAGGAGGGGAGACCCAGTACTTC	CASSQTSGGGETQYF
TRBV7-2	-	TRBJ2-3	TRBD2	TGTGCCAGCAGCTTAGTAGGACTAGCCGTGTCGCAGTATTTT	CASSLVGLAVSQYF
TRBV18	-	TRBJ2-2	-	TGTGCCAGCTCCCGAAGGTCGGACACCGGGGAGCTGTTTTTT	CASSRRSDTGELFF
TRBV7-2	-	TRBJ2-7	-	TGTGCCAGCAGCTTAGTAGTGGGTGACGGGTCCTACGAGCAGTACTTC	CASSLVVGDGSYEQYF
TRBV9	-	TRBJ1-1	-	TGTGCCAGCAGCCGAACAGTGAACACTGAAGCTTTCTTT	CASSRTVNTEAFF
TRBV4-2	-	TRBJ1-1	TRBD1	TGTGCCAGCAGCCAACCAGGGGGTTTCTCTGAAGCTTTCTTT	CASSQPGGFSEAFF
TRBV4-2	-	TRBJ2-2	-	TGTGCCAGCAGCCAAAGTCTGACAAACAGGGCCACCGGGGAGCTGTTTTTT	CASSQSLTNRATGELFF
TRBV4-2	-	TRBJ1-5	-	TGTGCCAGCAGCCAAGAAGGGAAGCATCAGCCCCAGCATTTT	CASSQEGKHQPQHF
TRBV6-2/TRBV6-3	-	TRBJ1-2	-	TGTGCCAGCAGTTACGCCTTAGGGTCAAGCTATGGCTACACCTTC	CASSYALGSSYGYTF
TRBV30	-	TRBJ2-3	TRBD2	TGTGCCTGGAGTCTTGGGACTACAGCAGATACGCAGTATTTT	CAWSLGTTADTQYF
TRBV9	-	TRBJ1-1	TRBD1	TGTGCCAGCAGCCCAGGGGGGGGCTGGAACACTGAAGCTTTCTTT	CASSPGGGWNTEAFF
TRBV2	-	TRBJ2-2	-	TGTGCCAGCAGTGTTTATAGTGGGGGGACCGGGGAGCTGTTTTTT	CASSVYSGGTGELFF
TRBV2	-	TRBJ1-2	TRBD1	TGTGCCAGCAGGACAGGGGGCTTGGGCTACACCTTC	CASRTGGLGYTF
TRBV6-2/TRBV6-3	-	TRBJ1-3	-	TGTGCCAGCAGCCATGGAAACACCATATATTTT	CASSHGNTIYF
TRBV5-1	-	TRBJ2-3	-	TGCGCCAGCAGCTTGGTGCGGGCGGGGGCCCGAGATACGCAGTATTTT	CASSLVRAGARDTQYF
TRBV6-2/TRBV6-3	-	TRBJ2-5	-	TGTGCCAGCAGTTACACCCGGAGTGGTACAGAGACCCAGTACTTC	CASSYTRSGTETQYF
TRBV5-1	-	TRBJ2-3	-	TGCGCCAGCAGCTTGACACCTAGCACAGATACGCAGTATTTT	CASSLTPSTDTQYF
TRBV11-2	-	TRBJ1-6	-	TGTGCCAGCAGCGAAGTCCCGGGTAGGGATTCACCCCTCCACTTT	CASSEVPGRDSPLHF
TRBV5-1	-	TRBJ2-1	TRBD1	TGCGCCAGCACCTTCGGACAGGACTCCTACAATGAGCAGTTCTTC	CASTFGQDSYNEQFF
TRBV4-2	-	TRBJ1-4	-	TGTGCCAGCAGCCAAGGTGGGACCGGGGGGAAACTGTTTTTT	CASSQGGTGGKLFF
TRBV2	once	TRBJ1-1	TRBD1	TGTGCCAGCAAGGGACAGGGGGTGAGGAACACTGAAGCTTTCTTT	CASKGQGVRNTEAFF
TRBV9	-	TRBJ2-5	TRBD1	TGTGCCAGCAGCCTTGGACAGGTTCCTCGTGGGGAGACCCAGTACTTC	CASSLGQVPRGETQYF
TRBV30	-	TRBJ1-4	-	TGTGCCTGGAGTACAGGAGGGTCGGACGAAAAACTGTTTTTT	CAWSTGGSDEKLFF
TRBV12-3/TRBV12-4	once	TRBJ2-5	-	TGTGCCAGCAGTTTGGTTCAGCAAGAGACCCAGTACTTC	CASSLVQQETQYF
TRBV7-9	-	TRBJ2-5	-	TGTGCCAGCAGCGACGAAGAGACCCAGTACTTC	CASSDEETQYF
TRBV10-3	-	TRBJ1-1	TRBD1	TGTGCCATTTGGACAGGGACCTTGGACACTGAAGCTTTCTTT	CAIWTGTLDTEAFF
TRBV9	once	TRBJ2-3	-	TGTGCCAGCAGCGTAGCCTTGCGAACCGGGCGAGACACAGATACGCAGTATTTT	CASSVALRTGRDTDTQYF
TRBV30	once	TRBJ2-5	-	TGTGCCTGGGAGCCCGCCGGGACGGAGACCCAGTACTTC	CAWEPAGTETQYF
TRBV5-4	few	TRBJ2-7	TRBD2	TGTGCCAGCAGCACGCTCGCGGGGGGGCCATACGAGCAGTACTTC	CASSTLAGGPYEQYF
TRBV10-3	-	TRBJ2-2	TRBD2	TGTGCCATCAGTGACCCCGGACTAGCGGGAGTGGCCGGGGAGCTGTTTTTT	CAISDPGLAGVAGELFF
TRBV6-1	-	TRBJ1-5	-	TGTGCCAGCAGTGAAGGGGCAGGGAGGAAGCCCCAGCATTTT	CASSEGAGRKPQHF
TRBV12-3/TRBV12-4	once	TRBJ2-3	-	TGTGCCAGCAGTTTCTACAGGGCGGCTACGCAGTATTTT	CASSFYRAATQYF
TRBV7-6	-	TRBJ1-6	-	TGTGCCAGCAGCTTAGTCGAGACAGGTAGTTCACCCCTCCACTTT	CASSLVETGSSPLHF
TRBV18	-	TRBJ2-3	-	TGTGCCAGCTCACCACCCTTGGCCGGAGATACGCAGTATTTT	CASSPPLAGDTQYF
TRBV2	-	TRBJ2-1	-	TGTGCCAGCAGCCAAGGGCCTAGTAGGGGGAAGCAGTTCTTC	CASSQGPSRGKQFF
TRBV18	-	TRBJ1-2	-	TGTGCCAGCTCACCACCCGGGGGGCGCGACTATGGCTACACCTTC	CASSPPGGRDYGYTF
TRBV7-3	-	TRBJ1-6	TRBD1	TGTGCCAGCAGCCGCAGGGGGGATTCACCCCTCCACTTT	CASSRRGDSPLHF
TRBV5-4	-	TRBJ2-1	-	TGTGCCAGCAGCTTGTCAGCCTCCTACAATGAGCAGTTCTTC	CASSLSASYNEQFF
TRBV9	-	TRBJ2-1	-	TGTGCCAGCAGCGGTACAGGGAGTCCCGACTCCTACAATGAGCAGTTCTTC	CASSGTGSPDSYNEQFF
TRBV19	-	TRBJ1-1	-	TGTGCCAGTAGTAGGGGTTTTACTGAAGCTTTCTTT	CASSRGFTEAFF
TRBV18	-	TRBJ2-1	-	TGTGCCAGCTCACCCACCTGGGAGAGTGAGCAGTTCTTC	CASSPTWESEQFF
TRBV13	few	TRBJ2-7	TRBD2	TGTGCCAGCAGCCGGGGGGTTTCCTACGAGCAGTACTTC	CASSRGVSYEQYF